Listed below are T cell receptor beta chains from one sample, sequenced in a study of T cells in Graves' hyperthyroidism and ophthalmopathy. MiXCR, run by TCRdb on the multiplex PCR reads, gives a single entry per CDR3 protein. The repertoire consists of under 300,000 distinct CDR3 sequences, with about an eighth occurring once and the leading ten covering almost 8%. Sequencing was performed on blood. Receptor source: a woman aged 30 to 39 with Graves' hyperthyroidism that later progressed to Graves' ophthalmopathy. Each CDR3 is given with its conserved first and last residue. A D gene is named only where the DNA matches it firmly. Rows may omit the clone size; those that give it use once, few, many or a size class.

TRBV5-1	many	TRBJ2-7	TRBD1	TGCGCCAGCAGCGACCGGGACAGGGGGTCCTACGAGCAGTACTTC	CASSDRDRGSYEQYF
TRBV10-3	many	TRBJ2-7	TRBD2	TGTGCCATCAGTGAGGAGCGGCTAGCGGGAGCGATTTCCTACGAGCAGTACTTC	CAISEERLAGAISYEQYF
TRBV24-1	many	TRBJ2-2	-	TGTGCCACCAGTGCGACAGAGAACACCGGGGAGCTGTTTTTT	CATSATENTGELFF
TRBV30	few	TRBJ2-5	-	TGTGCCTGGAGTGAATCGCGGGCCCTCGGCCAGTACTTC	CAWSESRALGQYF
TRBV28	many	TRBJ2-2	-	TGTGCCAGCAGTCTGGCCCTAAGTCCCGGGGAGCTGTTTTTT	CASSLALSPGELFF
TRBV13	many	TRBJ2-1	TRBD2	TGTGCCAGCAGTTGGGGACTAGCTCAAATTTATGAGCAGTTCTTC	CASSWGLAQIYEQFF
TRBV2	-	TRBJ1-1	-	TGTGCCAGCAGGTCGGATCAGGGACACGTGAACACTGAAGCTTTCTTT	CASRSDQGHVNTEAFF
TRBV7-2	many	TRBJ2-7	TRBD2	TGTGCCAGCAGCACATGGGGGACTAGCGGGAGCGAGCAGTACTTC	CASSTWGTSGSEQYF
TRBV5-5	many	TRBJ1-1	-	TGTGCCAGCAGCTCGATAGACAGCGACGCTGTGAACACTGAAGCTTTCTTT	CASSSIDSDAVNTEAFF
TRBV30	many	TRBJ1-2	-	TGTGCCTGGGGGGTGGGGCCGAGCAACTATGGCTACACCTTC	CAWGVGPSNYGYTF
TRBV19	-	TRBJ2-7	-	TGTGCCAGTAGTGGTGACGGGGGTCTCCCCTCCTACGAGCAGTACTTC	CASSGDGGLPSYEQYF
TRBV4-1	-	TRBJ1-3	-	TGCGCCAGCAGCCTAACCCTTGGTAGGGACGGAAACACCATATATTTT	CASSLTLGRDGNTIYF
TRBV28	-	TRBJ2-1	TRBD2	TGTGCCAGCGGGGGGACTAGCGGGGAGTACAATGAGCAGTTCTTC	CASGGTSGEYNEQFF
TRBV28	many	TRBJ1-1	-	TGTGCCAGCAGTTTACCGGACAGCCCTGAAGCTTTCTTT	CASSLPDSPEAFF
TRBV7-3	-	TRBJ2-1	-	TGTGCCAGCAGGTCGAATGGGGGAAGCACCGATGAGCAGTTCTTC	CASRSNGGSTDEQFF
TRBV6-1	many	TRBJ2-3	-	TGTGCCAGCGGGGCCACAACAGGCACAGATACGCAGTATTTT	CASGATTGTDTQYF
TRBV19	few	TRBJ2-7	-	TGTGCCAGTAGTACTAAATTAGGGGTCGAGCAGTACTTC	CASSTKLGVEQYF
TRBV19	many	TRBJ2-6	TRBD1	TGTGCCAGTAGTATACTTTATGCTTCCGGGACAGGGCGCTCTGGGGCCAACGTCCTGACTTTC	CASSILYASGTGRSGANVLTF
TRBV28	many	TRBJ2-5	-	TGTGCCAGCAGTCCCCTCGGAGGCAGGGGTGATCAAGAGACCCAGTACTTC	CASSPLGGRGDQETQYF
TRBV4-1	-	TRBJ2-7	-	TGCGCCAGCAGCCAAGAGATGGAAGAAGGGGCACCGCAGTACTTC	CASSQEMEEGAPQYF
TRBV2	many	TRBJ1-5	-	TGTGCCACCTCCCTGGGTAGTCTGGGCAATCAGCCCCAGCATTTT	CATSLGSLGNQPQHF
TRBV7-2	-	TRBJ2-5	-	TGTGCCAGCAGCCCCCACAAACAGGGTTTACGGGAGACCCAGTACTTC	CASSPHKQGLRETQYF
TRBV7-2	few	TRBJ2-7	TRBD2	TGTGCCAGCAGCTGGGCTAGCGGGAGTTGGGACGAGCAGTACTTC	CASSWASGSWDEQYF
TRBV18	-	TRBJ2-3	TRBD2	TGTGCCAGCTCACTGAACCTACTAGCGGGGGCCCAAAGCACGCAGTATTTT	CASSLNLLAGAQSTQYF
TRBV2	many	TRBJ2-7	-	TGTGCCATTACGACCAGCTCCTACGAGCAGTACTTC	CAITTSSYEQYF
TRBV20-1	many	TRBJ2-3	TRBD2	TGCAGTGCTAGAGGTGCCGGGACTAGCTTAACGACAGATACGCAGTATTTT	CSARGAGTSLTTDTQYF
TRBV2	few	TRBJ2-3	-	TGTGCCAGCGGAGCGGCTTATTTCACAGATACGCAGTATTTT	CASGAAYFTDTQYF
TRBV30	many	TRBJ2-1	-	TGTGCCTGGAGTGCCTTTTCGGCGGGAGAGCAGTTCTTC	CAWSAFSAGEQFF
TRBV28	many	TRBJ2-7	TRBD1	TGTGCCAGCAGACAGGGGGCGCGGTTTTACGAGCAGTACTTC	CASRQGARFYEQYF
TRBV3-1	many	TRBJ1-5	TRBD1	TGTGCCAGCAGCCAAGGTGTGGGACAGAGCAATCAGCCCCAGCATTTT	CASSQGVGQSNQPQHF
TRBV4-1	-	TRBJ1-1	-	TGCGCCAGCAGCCAGGGCACGTATCCGAACACTGAAGCTTTCTTT	CASSQGTYPNTEAFF
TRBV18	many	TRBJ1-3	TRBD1	TGTGCCAGCTCACAGGGGGCGAAAGGAAACACCATATATTTT	CASSQGAKGNTIYF
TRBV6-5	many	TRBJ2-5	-	TGTGCCAGCAGTTACTCGAAATTATTGGTCCAAGAGACCCAGTACTTC	CASSYSKLLVQETQYF
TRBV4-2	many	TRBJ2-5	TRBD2	TGTGCCAGCAGTCCCGGGACTAGCGGGAGCTTCGAGACCCAGTACTTC	CASSPGTSGSFETQYF
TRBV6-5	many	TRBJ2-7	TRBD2	TGTGCCAGCAGTTACACGGGAGGGGAGCAGTACTTC	CASSYTGGEQYF
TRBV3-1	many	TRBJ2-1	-	TGTGCCAGCAGCCAAGCGAGCGGCAGTGGCAATGAGCAGTTCTTC	CASSQASGSGNEQFF
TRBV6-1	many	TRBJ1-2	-	TGTGCCAGCAGGTCGTCAGGGAACTATGGCTACACCTTC	CASRSSGNYGYTF
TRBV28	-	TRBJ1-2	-	TGTGCCAGCAGTTCCGGGCAGGTTGACGGCTACACCTTC	CASSSGQVDGYTF
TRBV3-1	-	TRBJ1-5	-	TGTGCCAGCAGCCAAGGGGGAGGGAGTCAACAGCCCCAGCATTTT	CASSQGGGSQQPQHF
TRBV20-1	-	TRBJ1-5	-	TGCAGTGCTAGAGATCTGGACTTCCCAAAGGGTAGCAATCAGCCCCAGCATTTT	CSARDLDFPKGSNQPQHF
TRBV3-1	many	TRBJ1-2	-	TGTGCCAGCAGCCAAGACTTATATACCAACTATGGCTACACCTTC	CASSQDLYTNYGYTF